This record looks at one T cell receptor beta chain sequence and its context. Its specificity is not known. Unique molecular identifiers were incorporated during preparation of the TCRbeta library. In TCRdb, the PCR reads were re-called with MiXCR into one record per CDR3 protein. The sample lists approximately 500,000 distinct CDR3 sequences, 27% occurring once. The sample originates from a study of T-cell reconstitution after alpha-beta-depleted transplantation in children. Study observations and caveats: Newly made T cells mostly supplied T-cell counts and diversity one year after transplant. Reported findings indicate that, about two months after transplant, alpha-beta T cells came from several hundred expanded clones, which were derived from non-depleted graft cells.

The germline gives CDR1 MDHEN, CDR2 SYDVKM. The CDR3 length is 13 residues. V was clipped by 5 bases and J by 14 bases, with 19 bases between them. The rearrangement uses TRBV28 and TRBJ2-1; no clear D gene. The clonotype was recovered from a boy in the first two years of life with Wiskott-Aldrich syndrome, due to receive a stem cell transplant. The sequences come from PBMCs, collected before TCRalphabeta/CD19-depleted stem cell transplant. The CDR3 DNA reads as TGTGCCAGCAGTCAAGACCGAAACCGTTTGGAGTTCTTC. The encoded protein is CASSQDRNRLEFF.